Listed here are 20 T cell receptor beta chains from one sample, sequenced in a study of cytomegalovirus exposure and HLA in healthy donors. Researchers ran the PCR with 60 Vbeta and 13 Jbeta primers. Libraries were prepared by immunoSEQ multiplex PCR; TCRdb keeps only in-frame clonotypes and omits some of them. The sample table includes approximately 110,000 clones. Sequencing input: PBMCs. Every receptor here comes from a man between 18 and 29 years old in good health and CMV-seronegative.

V is TRBV5-1 and J is TRBJ2-7; 10 positions agree with TRBD1. Unmatched junction bases numbered 10, after V lost 4 bases and J lost 3 bases. The CDR3 runs to 16 residues. Per germline, CDR1 SGHRS and CDR2 YFSETQ. The CDR3 is CASSPGQGGNVYEQYF. The CDR3 region has the DNA TGCGCCAGCAGCCCAGGACAGGGGGGTAATGTCTACGAGCAGTACTTC.

The chain carries TRBV29-1 and TRBJ1-1; TRBD1 might be the D (5 bases). The length of the CDR3 is 14 residues. Germline V CDR1 and CDR2: SQVTM, ANQGSEA. The V and J ends lost 7 bases and 0 bases respectively, with 15 bases between them. CDR3 sequence: CSAGAGGVNTEAFF. The CDR3 region has the DNA TGCAGCGCTGGAGCTGGGGGGGTGAACACTGAAGCTTTCTTT.

The V call is TRBV9, the J call TRBJ2-1; tentatively, D is TRBD1 (6 bases). CDR3 length equals 15 residues. The germline CDR1 and CDR2 sequences are SGDLS and YYNGEE. Trimming stripped 4 bases from V and 7 bases from J, with 18 bases between. CDR3 protein: CASSSKWGLGNEQFF. The CDR3 DNA follows: TGTGCCAGCAGCTCCAAGTGGGGGCTAGGGAATGAGCAGTTCTTC.

This chain uses TRBV19 with TRBJ1-3; no clear D. The CDR3 is made up of 13 amino acids. V lost 3 bases and J lost 4, with 7 bases in between. CDR1 is LNHDA and CDR2 is SQIVND in the germline V gene (reference sequence). The CDR3 region is CASSIGVGNTIYF. In DNA, the CDR3 is TGTGCCAGTAGTATCGGGGTCGGAAACACCATATATTTT.

The chain has TRBV19 and TRBJ1-5, with 7 bases matching TRBD1. Trimming at V came to 10 bases and at J to 3 bases, leaving 12 bases not matched to a gene. CDR1 and CDR2 from the germline V gene are LNHDA and SQIVND (reference sequence). The CDR3 sequence is 15 residues long. The CDR3 DNA reads as TGTGCCACCAGAGAATACAGGGGAGACAATCAGCCCCAGCATTTT. Translation: CATREYRGDNQPQHF.

V usage is TRBV4-2 and J usage is TRBJ2-2, with 7 nucleotides matching TRBD2. The ends lost 4 bases at V and 6 bases at J; junction bases unmatched: 5. The CDR3 contains 14 residues. Germline lookup yields CDR1 LGHNA and CDR2 YNFKEQ. The CDR3 bases are TGTGCCAGCAGCCGAGGACTAGAGGCCGGGGAGCTGTTTTTT. It translates to CASSRGLEAGELFF.

This chain links TRBV28 with TRBJ2-7, with a weak D call TRBD2 (5 bases). The CDR3 runs to 13 residues. Germline V gene lookup returns CDR1 MDHEN and CDR2 SYDVKM. Trimming pared 7 bases from V and 6 bases from J, leaving 16 bases between. DNA for the CDR3: TGTGCCAGCAAAAGCCCGGGGAGTATCGAGCAGTACTTC. It yields the protein CASKSPGSIEQYF.

The chain carries TRBV7-6 and TRBJ1-1; D unclear. CDR3 length: 14 residues. The germline V gene has CDR1 SGHVS and CDR2 FNYEAQ. Trimming removed 2 bases from V and 0 bases from J, with 7 bases in between. The CDR3 loop is CASSLQVLNTEAFF. In DNA form, the CDR3 reads TGTGCCAGCAGCTTACAGGTATTGAACACTGAAGCTTTCTTT.

Written as DNA, the CDR3 is TGTGCCAGCAGTTACTTACCGGTTACCGACAATGAGCAGTTCTTC. Protein sequence: CASSYLPVTDNEQFF. The chain uses TRBV6-5 and TRBJ2-1; D ambiguous. Germline V gene sequence: CDR1 MNHEY, CDR2 SVGAGI. This CDR3 has 15 residues. The ends were cut back, 1 base at V and 5 bases at J, with 12 bases in the middle.

This rearrangement joins TRBV9 to TRBJ1-4, with D hard to call. The CDR3 runs 15 residues. CDR1 SGDLS and CDR2 YYNGEE come from the germline V gene. Trimming took 1 base from V and 5 from J, leaving 12 bases between them. CDR3 DNA sequence: TGTGCCAGCAGCGTACAGACGGGAGCGAATGAAAAACTGTTTTTT. Protein: CASSVQTGANEKLFF.

V usage is TRBV18 and J usage is TRBJ2-5, with a possible D match to TRBD2 (5 bases). V was cut by 5 bases and J by 2 bases, with 9 bases left in between. This CDR3 contains 13 residues. Germline loops: CDR1 KGHSH, CDR2 LQKENI. The CDR3 loop reads CASSGGPQETQYF. The CDR3 nucleotides read TGTGCCAGCTCAGGCGGGCCGCAAGAGACCCAGTACTTC.

The chain recombines TRBV30 with TRBJ2-7, with 8 positions matching TRBD2. V dropped 1 base and J dropped 0; count of bases not matched to a gene: 2. CDR1 and CDR2 (germline): GTSNPN, SVGIG (reference sequence). The CDR3 has 14 amino acids. The CDR3 nucleotides read TGTGCCTGGAGTGAACTAGCGGTCTCCTACGAGCAGTACTTC. Translating gives CAWSELAVSYEQYF.

The gene calls are TRBV19 and TRBJ2-3; 7 bases map to TRBD2. V was pared by 10 bases and J by 6 bases, with 13 bases of the junction left unmatched. CDR3 length: 14 residues. The germline gives CDR1 LNHDA, CDR2 SQIVND (reference sequence). CDR3 protein: CATRRRGGRDTQYF. The CDR3 nucleotides are TGTGCCACCCGAAGGCGGGGAGGGCGGGATACGCAGTATTTT.

J is TRBJ1-1 and V is TRBV2; no clear D gene. The CDR3 runs to 13 residues. V was cut by 7 bases and J by 1 base, with 10 bases left in between. Germline CDR1 reads SNHLY; CDR2 reads FYNNEI. The CDR3: CASMARGNTEAFF. Written as DNA, the CDR3 is TGTGCCAGCATGGCCCGTGGGAACACTGAAGCTTTCTTT.

This sequence joins TRBV5-1 and TRBJ2-1; 11 bases agree with TRBD2. The CDR3 has 18 residues. Germline CDR1 and CDR2: SGHRS and YFSETQ. J lost 0 bases, V lost 0 bases, and 5 bases had no gene match. CDR3 loop: CASSLGLAGRSSYNEQFF. CDR3 in DNA: TGCGCCAGCAGCTTGGGACTAGCGGGAAGAAGCTCCTACAATGAGCAGTTCTTC.

This sequence joins TRBV5-1 and TRBJ2-2, with 10 nucleotides matching TRBD2. V lost 3 bases and J lost 4; bases outside the gene matches: 3. This CDR3 region has 15 residues. Germline V gene data show CDR1 as SGHRS and CDR2 as YFSETQ. Here the CDR3 DNA reads TGCGCCAGCAGCTGGAGCGGGAGGGGCACCGGGGAGCTGTTTTTT. Its protein product is CASSWSGRGTGELFF.

V is TRBV30 and J is TRBJ1-2; 7 bases are shared with TRBD1. The germline CDR1 and CDR2 sequences are GTSNPN and SVGIG (reference sequence). V lost 3 bases to trimming and J lost 0 bases; unmatched junction nucleotides: 4. CDR3 length equals 14 residues. CDR3 residues: CAWSTTGPNYGYTF. In DNA form, the CDR3 reads TGTGCCTGGAGCACGACAGGGCCTAACTATGGCTACACCTTC. Supplemented by reference TRBV30 and TRBJ1-2, the full variable domain reads SQTIHQWPATLVQPVGSPLSLECTVEGTSNPNLYWYRQAAGRGLQLLFYSVGIGQISSEVPQNLSASRPQDRQFILSSKKLLLSDSGFYLCAWSTTGPNYGYTFGSGTRLTVV.

The V gene is TRBV29-1, the J gene TRBJ1-2; 8 bases agree with TRBD1. The CDR3 contains 13 residues. Trimming at V came to 4 bases and at J to 3 bases, leaving 4 bases not matched to a gene. Germline V gene sequence: CDR1 SQVTM, CDR2 ANQGSEA. CDR3 DNA: TGCAGCGTTGGGGCAGGGGGCGACTATGGCTACACCTTC. It translates to CSVGAGGDYGYTF.

The chain recombines TRBV28 with TRBJ2-7, with 7 bases that match TRBD1. Trimming cost V 6 bases and J 2 bases; bases outside gene matches: 10. Germline lookup yields CDR1 MDHEN and CDR2 SYDVKM. The CDR3 is 15 residues long. The CDR3 here is CASSLDRLRAYEQYF. The CDR3 DNA sequence: TGTGCCAGCAGCCTGGACAGGTTAAGGGCCTACGAGCAGTACTTC.

The V call is TRBV6-6, the J call TRBJ2-5, with D possibly TRBD2 on 6 matching bases. Between the trimmed V and J ends, which lost 5 bases and 5 bases, there was a span of 21 bases. Germline V gene data show CDR1 as MNHNY and CDR2 as SVGAGI (reference sequence). The CDR3 is made up of 16 amino acids. The CDR3 spells CASSPWVYGREETQYF. The CDR3 DNA follows: TGTGCCAGCAGTCCCTGGGTCTACGGGAGAGAGGAGACCCAGTACTTC.